Listed below are T cell receptor beta chains from one sample, sequenced in a study of blood T cells in healthy people across ages. TCRdb called the 5' RACE reads again in MiXCR, with one record for every CDR3 protein. Among approximately 1,700,000 distinct CDR3 sequences listed, 39% were seen once. Sample: blood. Receptor source: a human donor in good health. CDR3s include the opening cysteine and the closing phenylalanine or tryptophan. D genes are given only for firm matches. The size field is filled for only some rows; it gives once, few, many or a size class.

>NA|TRBV4-3|TRBJ1-2|NA
CASSQDPNRRYGYTF
TGCGCCAGCAGCCAAGATCCTAACAGACGCTATGGCTACACCTTC
>NA|TRBV6-2/TRBV6-3|TRBJ1-5|NA
CASSYPLNQPQHF
TGTGCCAGCAGTTACCCGCTGAATCAGCCCCAGCATTTT
>NA|TRBV24-1|TRBJ2-1|NA
CATQEYNEQFF
TGTGCCACCCAGGAGTACAATGAGCAGTTCTTC
>NA|TRBV6-5|TRBJ1-2|NA
CASSFFRTAIHGYTF
TGTGCCAGCAGTTTCTTCAGGACAGCCATACATGGCTACACCTTC
>NA|TRBV3-1|TRBJ2-1|TRBD1
CASSHTGQGGSEQFF
TGTGCCAGCAGCCACACGGGACAGGGAGGATCGGAGCAGTTCTTC
>many|TRBV29-1|TRBJ2-7|NA
CSVGLLASGYEQYF
TGCAGCGTTGGGTTGCTAGCAAGCGGTTACGAGCAGTACTTC
>NA|TRBV20-1|TRBJ2-5|NA
CSARVRGGRETQYF
TGCAGTGCTAGAGTCCGAGGGGGTCGGGAGACCCAGTACTTC
>NA|TRBV5-1|TRBJ2-5|TRBD2
CASRVAGVSETQYF
TGCGCCAGCAGAGTAGCGGGGGTCTCAGAGACCCAGTACTTC
>NA|TRBV7-2|TRBJ2-3|NA
CASSNPQPTDTQYF
TGTGCCAGCAGCAACCCCCAACCCACAGATACGCAGTATTTT
>few|TRBV6-6|TRBJ2-3|NA
CASSYTAGDTQYF
TGTGCCAGCAGTTACACCGCTGGGGATACGCAGTATTTT
>NA|TRBV11-2|TRBJ2-6|NA
CASSIASSGANVLTF
TGTGCCAGCAGCATAGCCAGCTCTGGGGCCAACGTCCTGACTTTC
>NA|TRBV4-2|TRBJ1-5|NA
CASSQASNQPQHF
TGTGCCAGCAGCCAAGCTAGCAATCAGCCCCAGCATTTT
>few|TRBV4-2|TRBJ2-7|NA
CASSQDLATYEQYF
TGTGCCAGCAGCCAAGATTTAGCTACCTACGAGCAGTACTTC
>few|TRBV29-1|TRBJ2-1|TRBD2
CSVEELSGGANEQFF
TGCAGCGTTGAAGAACTCAGCGGGGGGGCGAATGAGCAGTTCTTC
>NA|TRBV4-2|TRBJ2-1|NA
CASSQGPANEQFF
TGTGCCAGCAGCCAAGGTCCCGCCAATGAGCAGTTCTTC
>NA|TRBV7-3|TRBJ2-1|TRBD2
CASSLTASGGYNEQFF
TGTGCCAGCAGCTTAACTGCTAGCGGGGGATACAATGAGCAGTTCTTC
>NA|TRBV2|TRBJ2-7|NA
CASQGVRGRGEQYF
TGTGCCAGCCAGGGTGTCAGGGGAAGAGGGGAGCAGTACTTC
>NA|TRBV9|TRBJ1-2|NA
CASSVEPLANNYGYTF
TGTGCCAGCAGCGTAGAACCTCTCGCCAATAACTATGGCTACACCTTC
>few|TRBV7-2|TRBJ2-6|TRBD1
CASSFQQGQDLSGANVLTF
TGTGCCAGCAGCTTCCAACAGGGACAGGACTTATCTGGGGCCAACGTCCTGACTTTC
>few|TRBV29-1|TRBJ2-7|TRBD2
CSVLSGGTYEQYF
TGCAGCGTTCTGAGCGGGGGCACCTACGAGCAGTACTTC
>few|TRBV6-5|TRBJ2-1|NA
CASSSPPRVNEQFF
TGTGCCAGCAGTTCCCCCCCGAGGGTGAATGAGCAGTTCTTC
>NA|TRBV29-1|TRBJ2-4|NA
CSVEEIGVRVQYF
TGCAGCGTTGAAGAAATAGGGGTTCGGGTGCAGTACTTC
>few|TRBV5-1|TRBJ2-3|NA
CASSLVSSLSTDTQYF
TGCGCCAGCAGCTTGGTGTCTAGTCTCTCCACAGATACGCAGTATTTT
>few|TRBV9|TRBJ2-5|NA
CASSPGLNQETQYF
TGTGCCAGCAGCCCGGGACTGAACCAAGAGACCCAGTACTTC
>NA|TRBV3-1|TRBJ1-2|NA
CASSQITYGYTF
TGTGCCAGCAGCCAAATCACTTATGGCTACACCTTC
>few|TRBV25-1|TRBJ2-1|NA
CASSERRSARSYNEQFF
TGTGCCAGCAGTGAAAGGAGGAGTGCGAGGTCCTACAATGAGCAGTTCTTC
>NA|TRBV10-3|TRBJ1-1|NA
CAIHSGGGSTEAFF
TGTGCCATCCACTCGGGGGGCGGTAGCACTGAAGCTTTCTTT
>many|TRBV7-2|TRBJ2-7|TRBD1
CASSPDRGGYEQYF
TGTGCCAGCAGCCCTGACAGGGGTGGTTACGAGCAGTACTTC
>NA|TRBV29-1|TRBJ2-6|NA
CSVDGPSSGANVLTF
TGCAGCGTTGACGGTCCGTCCTCTGGGGCCAACGTCCTGACTTTC
>NA|TRBV5-5|TRBJ1-2|NA
CASSATGISGYTF
TGTGCCAGCAGCGCTACAGGGATAAGTGGCTACACCTTC
>few|TRBV6-6|TRBJ1-2|TRBD1
CASSFDRVNGYTF
TGTGCCAGCAGTTTCGACAGGGTAAATGGCTACACCTTC
>NA|TRBV29-1|TRBJ2-7|NA
CNVENPTGFEQYF
TGCAACGTTGAGAACCCCACAGGGTTCGAGCAGTACTTC
>few|TRBV20-1|TRBJ2-1|NA
CSAGTLGMSNYNEQFF
TGCAGTGCAGGAACCCTGGGGATGTCGAACTACAATGAGCAGTTCTTC